This record looks at one T cell receptor beta chain sequence and its context. Its antigen is currently unknown. The unsorted samples took tens of millions of PBMCs to get genomic DNA. Germline V gives CDR1 MNHEY, CDR2 SMNVEV (reference sequence). This CDR3 contains 16 residues. The V and J ends lost 1 base and 3 bases, in that order; junction bases with no gene match: 7. These data originate in a study of shared clonotypes between healthy human individuals. The study's findings and limits: Blood was the sole source, and tissue repertoires probably differ.

Replicate PCRs were loaded with 300 ng DNA from unsorted PBMC, about 30,000 T cell genomes. The data were produced by immunoSEQ multiplex PCR, yet TCRdb's version contains in-frame clones alone and is incomplete. The sample holds about 510,000 clones, 60% to 85% seen once. The rearrangement links TRBV27 to TRBJ1-1; TRBD1 agrees at 8 bases. Material for sequencing was PBMCs. The TCR originated in a woman aged 40 to 50 in good health. Some clones in this sample may be carry-over from other donors' samples. CDR3 region: CASSLFPGTGDTEAFF. The CDR3 DNA reads TGTGCCAGCAGTTTATTTCCCGGGACAGGAGACACTGAAGCTTTCTTT.